Each of the 7 T cell receptor beta chains below was sequenced from the same sample in a study of T cells after yellow fever vaccination (dated by TCRdb to about 2019). Library method: 5' RACE. The run used an Illumina NovaSeq 6000. In TCRdb, the public reads were trimmed at Q25 with fastp and aligned with MiXCR, with productive beta chains retained. One record per CDR3 amino acid sequence lists the most common genes and DNA. The sample table shows around 310,000 distinct CDR3 sequences, and around 4% are seen once. Jointly, the top ten make up around 22% of the sample. Taken with the paper, the label for treatment or condition translates to: live attenuated yellow fever vaccine strain. Sample: PBMCs, taken on the day of the yellow fever booster vaccination. The receptors here all came from a man aged 18-30 years who received the YFV17D yellow fever vaccine.

In this sample, this clonotype turned up many times. V is TRBV5-1 and J is TRBJ2-3, with 13 bases that match TRBD2. This CDR3 region has 16 residues. Losses at the gene ends were 3 bases for V and 5 bases for J; bases not matched to a gene: 6. Germline CDR1 is SGHRS and CDR2 is YFSETQ. The chain's CDR3 is CASSSRTSGGIDTQYF. DNA for the CDR3: TGCGCCAGCAGCTCCCGGACTAGCGGGGGTATAGATACGCAGTATTTT.

This clonotype has only a few counts. The chain recombines TRBV7-2 with TRBJ2-1; the D gene is possibly TRBD1 (6 bases). Germline V lookup: CDR1 SGHTA, CDR2 FQGNSA. Trimming pared 5 bases from V and 15 bases from J, leaving 23 bases between. This CDR3 region has 14 residues. CDR3 region: CASSVDRSPVDPFF. In DNA form, the CDR3 reads TGTGCCAGCAGCGTAGACAGGTCCCCCGTAGATCCGTTCTTC.

This clonotype was observed a handful of times. This chain links TRBV5-8 with TRBJ1-1; possibly TRBD1 for D (6 bases). From germline, CDR1 is SGHTS and CDR2 YDEGEE. CDR3 size: 15 residues. Trimming cost V 4 bases and J 6 bases, with 19 bases left between them. CDR3 sequence (DNA): TGTGCCAGCAGCCAACCTCGAAGGGGGGCACCTGAAGCTTTCTTT. Translating gives CASSQPRRGAPEAFF.

This clonotype was seen a few times. V usage is TRBV19 and J usage is TRBJ1-2; D might be TRBD1 (5 bases). CDR1 LNHDA and CDR2 SQIVND come from the germline V gene (reference sequence). The germline V and J ends were trimmed by 4 bases and 8 bases, with 17 bases remaining between them. CDR3 length equals 14 residues. The CDR3 protein is CASSRWTGVYGYTF. DNA for the CDR3: TGTGCCAGTAGTAGGTGGACGGGGGTCTACGGCTACACCTTC.

This clonotype was found a few times. The gene calls are TRBV5-1 and TRBJ2-7; no firm D call. The germline V gene encodes CDR1 SGHRS and CDR2 YFSETQ. The ends were cut back, 1 base at V and 4 bases at J, with 9 bases in the middle. The CDR3 loop spans 13 amino acids. DNA for the CDR3: TGCGCCAGCAGCTTGTCGGCTGGGTACGAGCAGTACGTC. This codes for CASSLSAGYEQYV.

This clonotype was recorded many times. This chain uses TRBV7-9 with TRBJ1-4, with no clear D. This CDR3 region has 15 residues. Germline assignment: CDR1 SEHNR and CDR2 FQNEAQ (reference sequence). V shed 5 bases and J shed 6 bases, with 16 bases lying between them. The CDR3 DNA is TGTGCCAGCAGCCCTCCTCGGGGATTAGATGAAAAACTGTTTTTT. This translates into CASSPPRGLDEKLFF.

There are a few counts of this clonotype. The chain recombines TRBV3-1 with TRBJ2-7; TRBD1 is a possible D gene (6 bases). The V gene's germline CDR1 is LGHDT and CDR2 YNNKEL (reference sequence). The CDR3 is 13 amino acids. Between the trimmed V and J ends, which lost 4 bases and 4 bases, there was a span of 11 bases. The CDR3 sequence is CASSRDNRYEQYF. The CDR3 DNA reads TGTGCCAGCAGCCGGGACAACCGTTACGAGCAGTACTTC.